Sequencing of this T cell receptor (beta chain) was carried out in a study of graft-versus-host responses after intestinal transplantation. Study overall: As for transplant type, recipients had multivisceral, liver-intestinal, or isolated intestinal grafts. Points from the study as a whole: Recipient bone marrow held GvH clones, some seen earlier in ileum or blood. Early declines in HvG clones that occurred post-transplant were associated with peak circulating GvH clone levels.

Libraries were prepared by immunoSEQ multiplex PCR; TCRdb keeps only in-frame clonotypes and omits some of them. The data show tens of thousands of clones, more than 90% seen once. Concerning this clone: Its antigen is still unknown.

The CDR3 loop spans 15 amino acids. The ends were cut back, 5 bases at V and 0 bases at J, with 11 bases in the middle. Germline V gives CDR1 SGHVS, CDR2 FQNEAQ. This material consisted of unstimulated CD8+ T cells sorted from spleen or lymph node cells, taken before transplant. This TCR came from a human donor who was the organ donor for an intestinal transplant. The genes are TRBV7-8 and TRBJ2-1; D possibly matches TRBD1 or TRBD2 (5 bases each). CDR3 sequence reads: CASSSRDPSYNEQFF. DNA of the CDR3: TGTGCCAGCAGCAGCCGGGACCCCTCCTACAATGAGCAGTTCTTC. The full variable domain, with the rest looked up from reference TRBV7-8 and TRBJ2-1, is GAGVSQSPRYKVAKRGQDVALRCDPISGHVSLFWYQQALGQGPEFLTYFQNEAQLDKSGLPSDRFFAERPEGSVSTLKIQRTQQEDSAVYLCASSSRDPSYNEQFFGPGTRLTVL.